These T cell receptor beta chains were read from a single sample in a study of a mutant IDH1 vaccine in newly diagnosed glioma. Their cognate antigens are unknown. Profiling relied on immunoSEQ multiplex PCR, and the TCRdb table lists in-frame clones only, not all of them. The data show about 66,000 clones, around 85% seen once. Material: PBMCs, obtained from a glioma patient whose treatment included an IDH1 peptide vaccine. The receptor set was obtained from a woman in her forties or fifties with glioma. CDR3s include the opening cysteine and the closing phenylalanine or tryptophan. A D gene is named only where the DNA matches it firmly. Expanded clones are given a class, and other clones once, few, many or no size at all.

>.|TRBJ1-2|TRBV6-5|once
CASSYKGEDGYTF
TGTGCCAGCAGTTACAAGGGGGAGGATGGCTACACCTTC
>TRBD1|TRBJ1-2|TRBV4-3|.
CASSQDQTGSYGYTF
TGCGCCAGCAGCCAGGACCAGACAGGGTCCTATGGCTACACCTTC
>.|TRBJ2-3|TRBV13|.
CASSLARNQYTQYF
TGTGCCAGCAGCTTAGCCAGAAATCAATACACGCAGTATTTT
>.|TRBJ2-3|TRBV7-9|once
CASTPVGGTDTQYF
TGTGCCAGCACCCCTGTTGGGGGCACAGATACGCAGTATTTT
>.|TRBJ1-1|TRBV7-6|.
CASSRDTYTEAFF
TGTGCCAGCAGCCGGGACACCTACACTGAAGCTTTCTTT
>TRBD1|TRBJ1-6|TRBV11-3|few
CASSLGGQGGSPLHF
TGTGCCAGCAGCTTAGGGGGACAGGGTGGTTCACCCCTCCACTTT
>.|TRBJ2-3|TRBV5-1|.
CASSLGAADTQYF
TGCGCCAGCAGCTTGGGGGCAGCGGATACGCAGTATTTT
>.|TRBJ1-5|TRBV25-1|once
CASSEGRQPQHF
TGTGCCAGCAGTGAAGGTAGGCAGCCCCAGCATTTT
>.|TRBJ1-1|TRBV2|once
CASTTRRQDKNTEAFF
TGTGCCAGCACCACCCGAAGACAGGACAAGAACACTGAAGCTTTCTTT
>.|TRBJ1-2|TRBV7-8|.
CASSLGVNYGYTF
TGTGCCAGCAGCTTAGGAGTTAACTATGGCTACACCTTC
>.|TRBJ1-5|TRBV14|.
CASSQDGGPGNQPQHF
TGTGCCAGCAGCCAAGACGGGGGGCCCGGCAATCAGCCCCAGCATTTT
>TRBD1|TRBJ2-5|TRBV2|.
CASSPGTGGGFETQYF
TGTGCCAGCAGTCCCGGGACAGGGGGCGGTTTTGAGACCCAGTACTTC
>.|TRBJ1-2|TRBV7-2|.
CASSLQGVGGYTF
TGTGCCAGCAGCTTACAGGGAGTGGGTGGCTACACCTTC
>.|TRBJ1-6|TRBV10-3|once
CAISETGRSLHF
TGTGCCATCAGTGAGACAGGGAGGTCCCTCCACTTT
>TRBD1|TRBJ2-1|TRBV10-1|.
CASSGSGTGVTYNEQFF
TGCGCCAGCAGCGGGTCCGGGACAGGGGTCACCTACAATGAGCAGTTCTTC
>.|TRBJ1-3|TRBV9|.
CASSVLGGGNTIYF
TGTGCCAGCAGCGTCTTAGGGGGTGGAAACACCATATATTTT
>.|TRBJ1-6|TRBV19|.
CASSIRQDWDNSPLHF
TGTGCCAGTAGTATTCGGCAGGACTGGGATAATTCACCCCTCCACTTT
>.|TRBJ1-3|TRBV7-9|.
CASSRFMGPTGNTIYF
TGTGCCAGCAGCCGCTTTATGGGGCCGACTGGAAACACCATATATTTT
>TRBD1|TRBJ1-2|TRBV9|.
CASSARRDRGYHGYTF
TGTGCCAGCAGCGCAAGACGGGACAGGGGGTATCATGGCTACACCTTC
>.|TRBJ1-5|TRBV27|.
CASSLLAGHGDYQPQHF
TGTGCCAGCAGTTTATTGGCGGGACACGGAGACTATCAGCCCCAGCATTTT
>.|TRBJ2-7|TRBV25-1|.
CASSGGAFPYEQYF
TGTGCCAGCAGTGGGGGGGCCTTCCCCTACGAGCAGTACTTC
>TRBD1|TRBJ2-7|TRBV6-5|.
CASSPLDRFYEQYF
TGTGCCAGCAGTCCTCTGGACAGGTTCTACGAGCAGTACTTC
>.|TRBJ1-4|TRBV6-4|.
CASSDSRPTNEKLFF
TGTGCCAGCAGTGACTCGAGACCAACTAATGAAAAACTGTTTTTT
>TRBD1|TRBJ1-6|TRBV5-5|.
CASSWGQSNSPLHF
TGTGCCAGCAGCTGGGGACAGAGCAATTCACCCCTCCACTTT
>TRBD1|TRBJ1-2|TRBV19|.
CASRTGVYGYTF
TGTGCCAGCCGGACAGGGGTGTATGGCTACACCTTC
>.|TRBJ2-5|TRBV6-7|.
CASSYGVSQETQYF
TGTGCCAGCAGTTATGGGGTGAGCCAAGAGACCCAGTACTTC
>TRBD1|TRBJ2-1|TRBV2|.
CASSRGTGDYNEQFF
TGTGCCAGCAGCCGCGGGACAGGGGACTACAATGAGCAGTTCTTC
>.|TRBJ1-6|TRBV27|.
CASRDVTGDNSPLHF
TGTGCCAGCAGGGACGTGACAGGTGATAATTCACCCCTCCACTTT
>TRBD1|TRBJ1-1|TRBV5-1|.
CATGQGAANTEAFF
TGCGCCACCGGACAGGGGGCCGCGAACACTGAAGCTTTCTTT
>.|TRBJ1-5|TRBV28|.
CASISTGNSNQPQHF
TGTGCCAGCATATCCACAGGCAATAGCAATCAGCCCCAGCATTTT
>.|TRBJ2-7|TRBV7-8|.
CASREGGLSYEQYF
TGTGCCAGCAGGGAGGGGGGGTTATCCTACGAGCAGTACTTC
>.|TRBJ1-1|TRBV27|.
CASSFVSENTEAFF
TGTGCCAGCAGTTTCGTGAGTGAGAACACTGAAGCTTTCTTT
>.|TRBJ1-6|TRBV27|.
CASTPGDGLSSPLHF
TGTGCCAGCACCCCGGGTGACGGGCTTAGTTCACCCCTCCACTTT
>.|TRBJ2-5|TRBV7-9|.
CASEGPDQETQYF
TGTGCAAGCGAGGGGCCGGACCAAGAGACCCAGTACTTC
>TRBD2|TRBJ2-2|TRBV9|.
CASSGGRAGGNTGELFF
TGTGCCAGCAGCGGCGGGAGAGCGGGGGGCAACACCGGGGAGCTGTTTTTT
>TRBD2|TRBJ2-4|TRBV7-9|.
CASTSGGDAIAKNIQYF
TGTGCCAGCACCTCGGGGGGGGACGCCATAGCCAAAAACATTCAGTACTTC
>.|TRBJ1-2|TRBV19|.
CASSISGRESGYTF
TGTGCCAGTAGTATTTCCGGGCGGGAGTCTGGCTACACCTTC
>.|TRBJ2-7|TRBV28|.
CASSRDPQKQYF
TGTGCCAGCAGTCGGGACCCCCAAAAGCAGTACTTC
>TRBD1|TRBJ1-1|TRBV29-1|.
CSVVGQGETEAFF
TGCAGCGTCGTAGGACAGGGCGAGACTGAAGCTTTCTTT
>TRBD1|TRBJ1-2|TRBV5-6|.
CASSFRTGGRYGYTF
TGTGCCAGCAGCTTCCGGACAGGGGGAAGGTATGGCTACACCTTC
>.|TRBJ2-7|TRBV10-1|.
CASSPGPYEQYF
TGCGCCAGCAGTCCAGGCCCCTACGAGCAGTACTTC
>.|TRBJ2-7|TRBV27|once
CASSFSGSYEQYF
TGTGCCAGCAGTTTTTCAGGCTCCTACGAGCAGTACTTC
>.|TRBJ2-2|TRBV19|.
CATASRTLITGELFF
TGTGCCACCGCTTCCAGGACCTTAATTACCGGGGAGCTGTTTTTT
>.|TRBJ2-7|TRBV19|.
CASSIREGAYEQYF
TGTGCCAGTAGTATAAGAGAGGGAGCCTACGAGCAGTACTTC
>.|TRBJ2-2|TRBV4-3|.
CASSQYDGELFF
TGCGCCAGCAGCCAGTATGACGGGGAGCTGTTTTTT
>TRBD1|TRBJ1-2|TRBV4-2|.
CASSLWRTGYGYTF
TGTGCCAGCAGCCTATGGAGGACAGGGTATGGCTACACCTTC
>TRBD1|TRBJ1-2|TRBV11-2|.
CASSQDRAGYGYTF
TGTGCCAGCAGCCAGGACAGGGCTGGCTATGGCTACACCTTC
>TRBD1|TRBJ1-2|TRBV5-1|.
CASSTTTGNYGYTF
TGCGCCAGCAGCACAACGACAGGGAACTATGGCTACACCTTC
>.|TRBJ1-4|TRBV5-6|.
CASSLERVGKLFF
TGTGCCAGCAGCTTGGAGAGGGTTGGAAAACTGTTTTTT
>.|TRBJ1-1|TRBV6-1|.
CASRQNENTEAFF
TGTGCCAGCCGACAGAACGAGAACACTGAAGCTTTCTTT